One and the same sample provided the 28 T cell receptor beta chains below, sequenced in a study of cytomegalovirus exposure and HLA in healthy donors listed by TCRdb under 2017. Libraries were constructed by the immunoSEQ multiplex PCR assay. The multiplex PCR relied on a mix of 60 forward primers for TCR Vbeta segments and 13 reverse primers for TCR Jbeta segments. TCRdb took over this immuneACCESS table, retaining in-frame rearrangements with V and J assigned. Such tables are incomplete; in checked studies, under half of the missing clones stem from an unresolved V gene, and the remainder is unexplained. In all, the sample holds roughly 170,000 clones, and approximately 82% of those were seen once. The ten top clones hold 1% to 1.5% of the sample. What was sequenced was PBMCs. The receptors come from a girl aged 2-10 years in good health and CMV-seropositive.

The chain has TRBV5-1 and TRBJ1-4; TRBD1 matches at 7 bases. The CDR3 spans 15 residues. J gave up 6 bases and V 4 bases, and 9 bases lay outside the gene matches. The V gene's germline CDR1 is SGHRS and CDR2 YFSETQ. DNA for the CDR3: TGCGCCAGCAGCCACGGGACAGCTCCATATGAAAAACTGTTTTTT. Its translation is CASSHGTAPYEKLFF.

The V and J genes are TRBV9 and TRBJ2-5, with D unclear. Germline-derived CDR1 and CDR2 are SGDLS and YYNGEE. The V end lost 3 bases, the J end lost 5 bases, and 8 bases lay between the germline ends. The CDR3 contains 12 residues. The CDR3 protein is CASSAYGETQYF. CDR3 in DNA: TGTGCCAGCAGCGCTTACGGGGAGACCCAGTACTTC.

CDR3 nucleotides: TGTGCCTGGTCGCAGGGGGTAAGGGGCTACGAGCAGTACTTC. This codes for CAWSQGVRGYEQYF. This chain joins TRBV30 and TRBJ2-7; 7 bases agree with TRBD1. Germline V gene data show CDR1 as GTSNPN and CDR2 as SVGIG (reference sequence). J lost 3 bases, V lost 5 bases, and 10 bases had no gene match. The CDR3 runs 14 residues.

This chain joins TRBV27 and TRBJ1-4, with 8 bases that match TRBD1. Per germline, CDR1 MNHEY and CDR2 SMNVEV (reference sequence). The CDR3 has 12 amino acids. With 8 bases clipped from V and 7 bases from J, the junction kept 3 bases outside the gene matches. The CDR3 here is CASADRGEKLFF. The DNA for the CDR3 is TGTGCCAGCGCAGACAGGGGTGAAAAACTGTTTTTT.

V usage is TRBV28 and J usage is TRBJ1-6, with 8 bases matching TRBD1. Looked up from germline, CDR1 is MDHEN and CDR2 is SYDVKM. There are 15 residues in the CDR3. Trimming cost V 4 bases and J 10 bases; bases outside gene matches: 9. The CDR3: CASSYRTGSYSPLHF. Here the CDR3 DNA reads TGTGCCAGCAGTTATCGGACAGGGTCCTACTCACCCCTCCACTTT. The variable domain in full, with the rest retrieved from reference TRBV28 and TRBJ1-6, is DVKVTQSSRYLVKRTGEKVFLECVQDMDHENMFWYRQDPGLGLRLIYFSYDVKMKEKGDIPEGYSVSREKKERFSLILESASTNQTSMYLCASSYRTGSYSPLHFGNGTRLTVT.

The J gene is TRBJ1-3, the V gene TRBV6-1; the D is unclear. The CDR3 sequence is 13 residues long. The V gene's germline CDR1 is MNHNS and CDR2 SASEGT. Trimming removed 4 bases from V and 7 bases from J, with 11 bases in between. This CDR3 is CASSAGRGNTIYF. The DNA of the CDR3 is TGTGCCAGCAGTGCCGGCCGAGGGAACACCATATATTTT.

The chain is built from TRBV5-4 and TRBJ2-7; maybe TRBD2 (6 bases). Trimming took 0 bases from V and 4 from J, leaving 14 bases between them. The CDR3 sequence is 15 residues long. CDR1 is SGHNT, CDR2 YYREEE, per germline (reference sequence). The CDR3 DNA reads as TGTGCCAGCAGCTTGGTTCGGGGGACGCAGTACGAGCAGTACTTC. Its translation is CASSLVRGTQYEQYF.

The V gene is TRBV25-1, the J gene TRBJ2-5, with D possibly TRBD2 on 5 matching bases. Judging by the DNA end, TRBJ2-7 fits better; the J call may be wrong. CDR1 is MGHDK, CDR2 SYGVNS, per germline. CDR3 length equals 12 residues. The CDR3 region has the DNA TGTGCCAGCATTGGGCAGCGGTACGAGCAGTACTTC. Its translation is CASIGQRYEQYF.

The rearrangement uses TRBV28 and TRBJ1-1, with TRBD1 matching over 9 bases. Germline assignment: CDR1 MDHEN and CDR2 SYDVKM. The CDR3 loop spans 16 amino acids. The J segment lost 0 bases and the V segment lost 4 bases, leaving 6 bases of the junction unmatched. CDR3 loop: CASSSPGQGVNTEAFF. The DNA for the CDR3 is TGTGCCAGCAGTTCTCCGGGACAGGGCGTGAACACTGAAGCTTTCTTT.

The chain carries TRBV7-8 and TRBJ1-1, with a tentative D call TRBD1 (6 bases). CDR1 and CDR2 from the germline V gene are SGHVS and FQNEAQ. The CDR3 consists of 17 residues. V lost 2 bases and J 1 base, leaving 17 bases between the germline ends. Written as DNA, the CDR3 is TGTGCCAGCAGCTTAATAGGACAGCCAGGGAAGAACACTGAAGCTTTCTTT. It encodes CASSLIGQPGKNTEAFF.

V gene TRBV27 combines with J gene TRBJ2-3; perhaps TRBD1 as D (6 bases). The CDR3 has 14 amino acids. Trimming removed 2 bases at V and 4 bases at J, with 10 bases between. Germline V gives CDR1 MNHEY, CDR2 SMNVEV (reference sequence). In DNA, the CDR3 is TGTGCCAGCAGTTTACAGGGGATAGCAGATACGCAGTATTTT. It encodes CASSLQGIADTQYF.

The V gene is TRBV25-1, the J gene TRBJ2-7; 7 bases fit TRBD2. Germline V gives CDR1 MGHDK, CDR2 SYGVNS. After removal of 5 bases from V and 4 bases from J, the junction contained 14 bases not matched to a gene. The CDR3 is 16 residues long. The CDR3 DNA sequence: TGTGCCAGCAGTCAACCTTCTCGGGGAGGGCGGTACGAGCAGTACTTC. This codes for CASSQPSRGGRYEQYF.

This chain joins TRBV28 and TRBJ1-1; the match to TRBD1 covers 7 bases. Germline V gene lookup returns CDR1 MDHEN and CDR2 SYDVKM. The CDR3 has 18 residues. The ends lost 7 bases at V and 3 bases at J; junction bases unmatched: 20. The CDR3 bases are TGTGCCAGCACCGAACCGACCACAGGGGTCTCCTTTCACACTGAAGCTTTCTTT. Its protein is CASTEPTTGVSFHTEAFF.

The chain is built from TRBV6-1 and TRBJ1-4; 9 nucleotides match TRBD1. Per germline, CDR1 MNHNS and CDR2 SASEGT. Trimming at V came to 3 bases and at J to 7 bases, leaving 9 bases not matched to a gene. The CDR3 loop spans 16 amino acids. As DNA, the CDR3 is TGTGCCAGCAGTGATCCCGGGACAGGGAGGGGTGAAAAACTGTTTTTT. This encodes CASSDPGTGRGEKLFF.

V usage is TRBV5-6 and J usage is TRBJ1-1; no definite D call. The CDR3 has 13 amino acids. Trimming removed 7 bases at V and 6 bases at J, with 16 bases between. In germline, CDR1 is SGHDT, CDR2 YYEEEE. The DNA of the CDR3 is TGTGCCAGCTCCTATTTGGAGGCTTCTGAAGCTTTCTTT. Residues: CASSYLEASEAFF.

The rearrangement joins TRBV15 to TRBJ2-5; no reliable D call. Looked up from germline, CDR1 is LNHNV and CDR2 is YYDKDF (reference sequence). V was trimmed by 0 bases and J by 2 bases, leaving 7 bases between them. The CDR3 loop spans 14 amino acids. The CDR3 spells CATSRDRSQETQYF. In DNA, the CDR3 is TGTGCCACCAGCAGAGATCGCAGTCAAGAGACCCAGTACTTC. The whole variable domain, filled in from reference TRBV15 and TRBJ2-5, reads DAMVIQNPRYQVTQFGKPVTLSCSQTLNHNVMYWYQQKSSQAPKLLFHYYDKDFNNEADTPDNFQSRRPNTSFCFLDIRSPGLGDTAMYLCATSRDRSQETQYFGPGTRLLVL.

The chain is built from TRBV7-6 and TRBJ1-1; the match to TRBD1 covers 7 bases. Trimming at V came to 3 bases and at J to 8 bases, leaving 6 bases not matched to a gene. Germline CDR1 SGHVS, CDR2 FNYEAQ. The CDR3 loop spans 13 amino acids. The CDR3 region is CASSLDRDREAFF. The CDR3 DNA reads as TGTGCCAGCAGCTTGGACCGGGACAGAGAAGCTTTCTTT.

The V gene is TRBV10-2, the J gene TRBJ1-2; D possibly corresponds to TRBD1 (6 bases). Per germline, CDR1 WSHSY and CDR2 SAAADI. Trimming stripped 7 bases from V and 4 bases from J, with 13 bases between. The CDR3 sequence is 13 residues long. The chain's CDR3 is CASTDRKSYGYTF. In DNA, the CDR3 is TGCGCCAGCACCGACAGGAAGAGCTATGGCTACACCTTC.

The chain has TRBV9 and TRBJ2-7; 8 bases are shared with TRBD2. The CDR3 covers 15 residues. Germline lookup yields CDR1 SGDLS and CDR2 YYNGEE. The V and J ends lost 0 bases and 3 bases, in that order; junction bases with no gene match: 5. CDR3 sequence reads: CASSVGLASDYEQYF. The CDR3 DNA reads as TGTGCCAGCAGCGTAGGACTAGCGAGCGACTACGAGCAGTACTTC. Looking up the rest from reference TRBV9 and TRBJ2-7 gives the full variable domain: DSGVTQTPKHLITATGQRVTLRCSPRSGDLSVYWYQQSLDQGLQFLIQYYNGEERAKGNILERFSAQQFPDLHSELNLSSLELGDSALYFCASSVGLASDYEQYFGPGTRLTVT.

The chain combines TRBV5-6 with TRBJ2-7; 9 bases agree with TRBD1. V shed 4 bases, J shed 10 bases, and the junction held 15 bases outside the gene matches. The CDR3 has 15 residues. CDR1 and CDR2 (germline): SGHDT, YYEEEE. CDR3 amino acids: CASSPPQGAARSQYF. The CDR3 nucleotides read TGTGCCAGCAGCCCTCCACAGGGGGCCGCCCGTTCTCAGTACTTC. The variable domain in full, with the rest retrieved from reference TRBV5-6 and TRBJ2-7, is DAGVTQSPTHLIKTRGQQVTLRCSPKSGHDTVSWYQQALGQGPQFIFQYYEEEERQRGNFPDRFSGHQFPNYSSELNVNALLLGDSALYLCASSPPQGAARSQYFGPGTRLTVT.

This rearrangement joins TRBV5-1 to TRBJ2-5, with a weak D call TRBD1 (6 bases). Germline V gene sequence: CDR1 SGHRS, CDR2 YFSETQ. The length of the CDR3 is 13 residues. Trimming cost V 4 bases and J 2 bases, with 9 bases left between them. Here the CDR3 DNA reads TGCGCCAGCAGCACCGGACAGCAAGAGACCCAGTACTTC. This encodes CASSTGQQETQYF.

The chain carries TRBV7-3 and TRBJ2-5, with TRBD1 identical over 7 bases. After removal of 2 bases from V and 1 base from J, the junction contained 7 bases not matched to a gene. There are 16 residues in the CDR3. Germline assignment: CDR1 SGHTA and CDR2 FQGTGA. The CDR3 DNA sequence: TGTGCCAGCAGCTTAGGGGGAGACAGGGCCCAAGAGACCCAGTACTTC. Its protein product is CASSLGGDRAQETQYF.

The CDR3 sequence: CASSLGASGYNEQFF. The CDR3 nucleotides read TGCGCCAGCAGCTTGGGAGCTAGCGGGTACAATGAGCAGTTCTTC. The chain carries TRBV5-1 and TRBJ2-1; the match to TRBD2 covers 8 bases. CDR3 length: 15 residues. In germline, CDR1 is SGHRS, CDR2 YFSETQ. After removal of 0 bases from V and 4 bases from J, the junction contained 3 bases not matched to a gene.

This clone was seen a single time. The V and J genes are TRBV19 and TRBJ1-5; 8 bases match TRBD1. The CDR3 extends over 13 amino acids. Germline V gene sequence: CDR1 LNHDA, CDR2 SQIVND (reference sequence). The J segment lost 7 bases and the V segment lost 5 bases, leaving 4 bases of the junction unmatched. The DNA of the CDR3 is TGTGCCAGTAGTCATCAGGGGGCCCAGCCCCAGCATTTT. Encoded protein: CASSHQGAQPQHF.

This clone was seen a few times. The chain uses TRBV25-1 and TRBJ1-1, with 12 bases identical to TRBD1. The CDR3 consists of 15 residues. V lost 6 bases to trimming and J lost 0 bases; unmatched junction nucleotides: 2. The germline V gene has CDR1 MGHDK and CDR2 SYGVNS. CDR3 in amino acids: CASRGTGGLNTEAFF. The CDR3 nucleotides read TGTGCCAGCAGGGGGACAGGGGGCTTGAACACTGAAGCTTTCTTT.

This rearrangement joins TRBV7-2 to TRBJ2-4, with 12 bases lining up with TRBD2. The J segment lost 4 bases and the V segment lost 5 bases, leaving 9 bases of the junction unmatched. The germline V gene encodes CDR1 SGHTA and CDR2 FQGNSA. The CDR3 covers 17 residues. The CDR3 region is CASSPAETSGGKNIQYF. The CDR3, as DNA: TGTGCCAGCAGCCCCGCCGAGACTAGCGGGGGTAAAAACATTCAGTACTTC.

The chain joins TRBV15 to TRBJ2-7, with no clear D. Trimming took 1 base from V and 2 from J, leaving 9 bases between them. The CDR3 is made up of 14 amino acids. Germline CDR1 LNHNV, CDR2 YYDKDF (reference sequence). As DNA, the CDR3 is TGTGCCACCAGCAGAGCCAGGCCAACCTACGAGCAGTACTTC. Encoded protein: CATSRARPTYEQYF.

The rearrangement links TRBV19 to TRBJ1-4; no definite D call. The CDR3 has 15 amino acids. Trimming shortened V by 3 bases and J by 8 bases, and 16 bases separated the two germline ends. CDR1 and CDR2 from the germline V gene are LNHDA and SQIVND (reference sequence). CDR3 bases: TGTGCCAGTAGTATTTTCGGCCCTGTGAGGGAAAAACTGTTTTTT. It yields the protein CASSIFGPVREKLFF.